A single sample gave rise to the 16 T cell receptor beta chains below, sequenced in a study of technical replicates of blood from a few donors. The table came from immunoSEQ multiplex PCR; TCRdb's copy has only in-frame clones and leaves some out. The sample shows 60,000 to 70,000 clones, around 85% of them seen only once. Sequenced sample: PBMCs. The receptors come from a human donor in good health. Some clones in this sample may be carry-over from other donors' samples.

The rearrangement links TRBV1 to TRBJ2-1; the table's D call, TRBD2, has no DNA check behind it. TRBV1 is a pseudogene segment. The CDR3 is made up of 13 amino acids. This CDR3 is CTSSQVWGREQFF. The CDR3 nucleotides are TGCACCAGCAGCCAAGTCTGGGGGAGGGAGCAGTTCTTC.

The chain links TRBV7-2 to TRBJ1-2, with D maybe TRBD1 (5 bases). V gave up 5 bases and J gave up 7 bases, with 17 bases separating them. From germline, CDR1 is SGHTA and CDR2 FQGNSA. The CDR3 totals 14 residues. In nucleotides, the CDR3 is TGTGCCAGCAGCCCCAGACAGACGTCGGGTGGCTACACCTTC. It translates to CASSPRQTSGGYTF.

The chain links TRBV10-2 to TRBJ2-5; D may be TRBD1 (6 bases). The CDR3 loop spans 12 amino acids. CDR1 is WSHSY, CDR2 SAAADI, per germline. Trimming took 10 bases from V and 2 from J, leaving 11 bases between them. As DNA, the CDR3 is TGCGCCACCGAGGGGGATCAAGAGACCCAGTACTTC. Protein: CATEGDQETQYF.

The genes are TRBV19 and TRBJ1-1; D is perhaps TRBD1 (5 bases). CDR1 is LNHDA, CDR2 SQIVND, per germline (reference sequence). This CDR3 has 16 residues. Trimming cost V 8 bases and J 0 bases, with 19 bases left between them. Here the CDR3 DNA reads TGTGCCAGTGGCAAATCAGGGAGGTACATGAACACTGAAGCTTTCTTT. Translating it yields CASGKSGRYMNTEAFF.

This chain uses TRBV18 with TRBJ1-5; tentative D call: TRBD1 (6 bases). The V gene's germline CDR1 is KGHSH and CDR2 LQKENI. The germline V and J ends were trimmed by 2 bases and 1 base, with 6 bases remaining between them. The CDR3 extends over 14 amino acids. This chain's CDR3 is CASSPDRSNQPQHF. CDR3 coding DNA: TGTGCCAGCTCACCAGACAGGAGCAATCAGCCCCAGCATTTT.

The CDR3 bases are TGTGCCAGCAGCTCCCGCCAGGGAGATACGCAGTATTTT. This codes for CASSSRQGDTQYF. This chain uses TRBV11-2 with TRBJ2-3; D is possibly TRBD1 (5 bases). This CDR3 region has 13 residues. Trimming pared 4 bases from V and 5 bases from J, leaving 10 bases between. The germline CDR1 and CDR2 sequences are SGHAT and FQNNGV.

The rearrangement uses TRBV4-1 and TRBJ2-3; 8 positions agree with TRBD2. Germline trimming cut 4 bases from V and 2 bases from J; bases unmatched to any gene: 5. Germline CDR1 reads MGHRA; CDR2 reads YSYEKL. The CDR3 spans 15 residues. CDR3 in amino acids: CASSRIAGITDTQYF. CDR3 in DNA: TGCGCCAGCAGCCGGATAGCGGGGATCACAGATACGCAGTATTTT.

The J gene is TRBJ2-2, the V gene TRBV2; D call uncertain. CDR1 is SNHLY, CDR2 FYNNEI, per germline. Trimming removed 7 bases from V and 0 bases from J, with 12 bases in between. The CDR3 extends over 15 amino acids. The CDR3 loop is CASTRTQANTGELFF. CDR3 bases: TGTGCCAGCACCCGAACTCAAGCGAACACCGGGGAGCTGTTTTTT.

CDR3 sequence (DNA): TGTGCCAGCAGCAGACAGAGCGGGATAACCTACGAGCAGTACTTC. Its translation: CASSRQSGITYEQYF. The chain is built from TRBV5-4 and TRBJ2-7; 7 positions agree with TRBD2. The CDR3 is 15 residues long. The ends lost 4 bases at V and 2 bases at J; junction bases unmatched: 9. Per germline, CDR1 SGHNT and CDR2 YYREEE (reference sequence). Together with reference TRBV5-4 and TRBJ2-7, the CDR3 gives the full variable domain: ETGVTQSPTHLIKTRGQQVTLRCSSQSGHNTVSWYQQALGQGPQFIFQYYREEENGRGNFPPRFSGLQFPNYSSELNVNALELDDSALYLCASSRQSGITYEQYFGPGTRLTVT.

V is TRBV2 and J is TRBJ1-5; 8 bases fit TRBD1. The CDR3 has 15 residues. Losses at the gene ends were 6 bases for V and 5 bases for J; bases not matched to a gene: 9. The germline gives CDR1 SNHLY, CDR2 FYNNEI. CDR3 region: CASRRHRGLDQPQHF. In DNA form, the CDR3 reads TGTGCCAGCAGAAGACACAGGGGGTTGGATCAGCCCCAGCATTTT.

V gene TRBV5-6 combines with J gene TRBJ2-7; 8 bases agree with TRBD2. The CDR3 length is 17 residues. V shed 0 bases and J 0 bases; nucleotides not matched to a gene: 8. Germline CDR1 and CDR2: SGHDT and YYEEEE. The CDR3 nucleotides are TGTGCCAGCAGCTTGGCCTTCGGGGGGGCTCTCTCCTACGAGCAGTACTTC. Translated: CASSLAFGGALSYEQYF.

V gene TRBV5-1 combines with J gene TRBJ1-2, with no clear D. This CDR3 comprises 15 residues. From germline, CDR1 is SGHRS and CDR2 YFSETQ. Trimming shortened V by 0 bases and J by 0 bases, and 9 bases separated the two germline ends. As DNA, the CDR3 is TGCGCCAGCAGCTTGGAGACCCGGGCTAACTATGGCTACACCTTC. It encodes CASSLETRANYGYTF.

This chain uses TRBV27 with TRBJ1-4; D remains unclear. The CDR3 spans 15 residues. CDR1 is MNHEY, CDR2 SMNVEV, per germline (reference sequence). V was clipped by 5 bases and J by 3 bases, with 13 bases between them. As DNA, the CDR3 is TGTGCCAGCAGTGCAGCCGGGTCGGCTAATGAAAAACTGTTTTTT. It encodes CASSAAGSANEKLFF.

The chain uses TRBV7-8 and TRBJ2-1, with TRBD2 identical over 7 bases. The germline gives CDR1 SGHVS, CDR2 FQNEAQ. This CDR3 spans 16 amino acids. With V trimmed by 1 base and J by 5 bases, 8 bases remained unmatched. The CDR3, as DNA: TGTGCCAGCAGCTTAGGACTAGCCCAATTGCACAATGAGCAGTTCTTC. It encodes CASSLGLAQLHNEQFF.

The CDR3 DNA sequence: TGTGCCAGCAGCTGGGGACTAGCGGGAGGGCAAGAGACCCAGTACTTC. Amino acid sequence: CASSWGLAGGQETQYF. This chain uses TRBV7-2 with TRBJ2-5, with TRBD2 identical over 16 bases. The V and J ends lost 4 bases and 2 bases, in that order; junction bases with no gene match: 1. The germline CDR1 and CDR2 sequences are SGHTA and FQGNSA. CDR3 length: 16 residues.

J is TRBJ1-3 and V is TRBV7-8, with D unresolved. Germline V gene lookup returns CDR1 SGHVS and CDR2 FQNEAQ. The V end lost 5 bases, the J end lost 0 bases, and 8 bases lay between the germline ends. This CDR3 comprises 14 residues. CDR3 protein: CASSQAGSGNTIYF. The CDR3 DNA sequence: TGTGCCAGCAGCCAAGCTGGCTCTGGAAACACCATATATTTT.